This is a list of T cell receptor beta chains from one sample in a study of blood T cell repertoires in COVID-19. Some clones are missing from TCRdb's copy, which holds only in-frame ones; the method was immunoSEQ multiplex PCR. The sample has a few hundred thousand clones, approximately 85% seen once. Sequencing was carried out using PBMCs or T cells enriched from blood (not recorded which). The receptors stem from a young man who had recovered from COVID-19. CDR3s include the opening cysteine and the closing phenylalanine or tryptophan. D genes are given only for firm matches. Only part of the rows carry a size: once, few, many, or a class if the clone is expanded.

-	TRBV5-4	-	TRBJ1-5	TGTGCCAGCAGCCAATCGGGGGATAGCAATCAGCCCCAGCATTTT	CASSQSGDSNQPQHF
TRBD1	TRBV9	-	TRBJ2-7	TGTGCCAGCAGCTTTCAGACAGGGCAAAGCGAGCAGTACTTC	CASSFQTGQSEQYF
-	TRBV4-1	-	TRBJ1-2	TGCGCCAGCAGCTATATAGCGGGACTGACGGGTGGCTACACCTTC	CASSYIAGLTGGYTF
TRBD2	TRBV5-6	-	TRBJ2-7	TGTGCCAGCAGCCCCCTAGGGACTAGCGGAACCTACGAGCAGTACTTC	CASSPLGTSGTYEQYF
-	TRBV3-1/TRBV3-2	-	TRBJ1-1	TGTGCCAGCAGCCAATTCCGGGGGGGGCCCCAAAAAGCTTTCTTT	CASSQFRGGPQKAFF
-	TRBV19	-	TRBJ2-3	TGTGCCAGTAGTATAGACAGTAGCACAGATACGCAGTATTTT	CASSIDSSTDTQYF
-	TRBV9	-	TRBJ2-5	TGTGCCAGCAGCTTAACAGGAAATCAAGAGACCCAGTACTTC	CASSLTGNQETQYF
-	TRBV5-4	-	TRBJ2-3	TGTGCCAGCAGCTCAGCTTCACAGGGCCGCACAGATACGCAGTATTTT	CASSSASQGRTDTQYF
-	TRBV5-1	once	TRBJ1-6	TGCGCCAGCAGCTTGGGGACGGGAAGGGATTCACCCCTCCACTTT	CASSLGTGRDSPLHF
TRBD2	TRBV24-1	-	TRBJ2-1	TGTGCCACCAGTGATCGGTCCTATAGCGGGGGGCAGGGTACCTACAATGAGCAGTTCTTC	CATSDRSYSGGQGTYNEQFF
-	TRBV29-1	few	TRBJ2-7	TGCAGCGTTTCACAGGGCGAGTACGAGCAGTACTTC	CSVSQGEYEQYF
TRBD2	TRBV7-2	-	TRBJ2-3	TGTGCCAGCAGCTCACAGACTAGCGGGGGGGTTGAGCAGTATTTT	CASSSQTSGGVEQYF
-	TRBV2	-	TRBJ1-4	TGTGCCAGCAGGGGGGCGCCGGATGAAAAACTGTTTTTT	CASRGAPDEKLFF
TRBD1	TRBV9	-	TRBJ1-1	TGTGCCAGCAGCCCCAGACAGGGTGACGGGAATGCTTTCTTT	CASSPRQGDGNAFF
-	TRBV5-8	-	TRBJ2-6	TGTGCCAGCAGCTTGGCCTACCTGGCTGGGGCCAACGTCCTGACTTTC	CASSLAYLAGANVLTF
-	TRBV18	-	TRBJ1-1	TGTGCCAGCTCGGCCGGGACTGACCTCACTGAAGCTTTCTTT	CASSAGTDLTEAFF
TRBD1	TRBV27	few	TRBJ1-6	TGTGCCAGCAGTTTTAGACAGGGGGCTTCACCCCTCCACTTT	CASSFRQGASPLHF
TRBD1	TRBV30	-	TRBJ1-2	TGTGCCTCGACAGGGGGCAAGAACTATGGCTACACCTTC	CASTGGKNYGYTF
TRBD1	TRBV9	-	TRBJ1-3	TGTGCCAGCAGCGTAGAAGCAGGGGGCTCTGGAAACACCATATATTTT	CASSVEAGGSGNTIYF
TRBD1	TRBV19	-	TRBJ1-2	TGTGCCAGTTCCAGGACAGGGGGGCCCTTAAACTATGGCTACACCTTC	CASSRTGGPLNYGYTF
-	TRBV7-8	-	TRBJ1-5	TGTGCCAGCAGCTTAAGTGTCAGGGCCCTCGGGCAGCCCCAGCATTTT	CASSLSVRALGQPQHF
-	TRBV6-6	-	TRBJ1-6	TGTGCCAGCAGTTACGGCAGGGACTCCTATAATTCACCCCTCCACTTT	CASSYGRDSYNSPLHF
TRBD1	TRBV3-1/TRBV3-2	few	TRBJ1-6	TGTGCCAGCACCCTCGGGACAGGACCAAGCTCCTATAATTCACCCCTCCACTTT	CASTLGTGPSSYNSPLHF
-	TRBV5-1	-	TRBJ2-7	TGCGCCAGCCACCAACAATCAGGGTACGAGCAGTACTTC	CASHQQSGYEQYF
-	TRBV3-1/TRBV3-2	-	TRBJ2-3	TGTGCCAGCAGCCAAGAATGGTCAGCGGCCGGTACGCAGTATTTT	CASSQEWSAAGTQYF
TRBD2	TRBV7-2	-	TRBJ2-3	TGTGCCAGCACCCCACGGGGGGGGGCCGGCACAGATACGCAGTATTTT	CASTPRGGAGTDTQYF
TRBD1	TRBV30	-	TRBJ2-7	TGTGCCGGCTCCCGGGACAGGGGGCTTTGGCAGTACTTC	CAGSRDRGLWQYF
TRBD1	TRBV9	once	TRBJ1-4	TGTGCCAGCAGCGGACGACAGGGGGAAAAACTGTTTTTT	CASSGRQGEKLFF